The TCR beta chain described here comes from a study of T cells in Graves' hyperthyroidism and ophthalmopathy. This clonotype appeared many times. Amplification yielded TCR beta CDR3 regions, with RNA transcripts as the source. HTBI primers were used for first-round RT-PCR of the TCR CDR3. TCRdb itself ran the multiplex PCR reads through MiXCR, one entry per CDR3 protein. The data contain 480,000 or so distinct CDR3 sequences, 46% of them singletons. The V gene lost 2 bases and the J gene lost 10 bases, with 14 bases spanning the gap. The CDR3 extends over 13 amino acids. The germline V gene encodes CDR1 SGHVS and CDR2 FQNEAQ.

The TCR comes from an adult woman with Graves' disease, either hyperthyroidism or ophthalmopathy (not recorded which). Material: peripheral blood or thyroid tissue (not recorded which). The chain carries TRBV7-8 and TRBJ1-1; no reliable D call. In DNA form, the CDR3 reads TGTGCCAGCAGCTTACCCTCGCGGGGAGTAGCTTTCTTT. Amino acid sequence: CASSLPSRGVAFF.